This note documents a single T cell receptor (beta chain) sequence. This record belongs to a study of blood T cell repertoires in COVID-19. Study as a whole: Sample material is recorded as cDNA or gDNA derived from T cells, B-cell-depleted T cells, or PBMCs.

Trimming took off 1 base at V and 6 bases at J, with 3 bases between the two ends. This CDR3 is 12 amino acids long. Germline-derived CDR1 and CDR2 are SGHAT and FQNNGV. Only in-frame clones appear in the TCRdb table, and some are missing; sequencing was by immunoSEQ multiplex PCR. The data contain about 210,000 clones, about 90% of them singletons. Input material: peripheral blood. This clonotype was obtained from a man younger than 35 with active or convalescent COVID-19. V is TRBV11-2 and J is TRBJ2-2, with no clear D. DNA for the CDR3: TGTGCCAGCAGCTTAGCATCCGGGGAGCTGTTTTTT. The encoded protein is CASSLASGELFF.